The 10 T cell receptor beta chains given below trace back to one sample, sequenced in a study of shared clonotypes between healthy human individuals. Measured with immunoSEQ multiplex PCR; TCRdb has only the in-frame clones, and not every one. This sample has roughly 2.5 million clones, with roughly nine tenths found just once. The sequenced material came from naive CD4+ T cells sorted from blood. Regarding subset: CD45RA+ positively selected. These receptors all come from a man younger than 35 in good health.

The chain carries TRBV19 and TRBJ1-6; TRBD1 is a possible D gene (5 bases). Trimming cost V 2 bases and J 8 bases, with 13 bases left between them. Germline CDR1 LNHDA, CDR2 SQIVND (reference sequence). This CDR3 comprises 15 residues. The CDR3 DNA reads as TGTGCCAGTAGTATACAGGGTCAGGGTGATTCACCCCTCCACTTT. Protein sequence: CASSIQGQGDSPLHF.

V and J are TRBV21-1 and TRBJ1-3. TRBV21-1 is labeled a pseudogene. This CDR3 comprises 16 residues. Here the CDR3 DNA reads TGTGCCAGCAGCAAGACTCCCGGGGACTCTGGAAACACCATATATTTT. It is translated as CASSKTPGDSGNTIYF.

This chain joins TRBV10-3 and TRBJ2-1, with 12 bases identical to TRBD1. Germline CDR1 and CDR2: ENHRY and SYGVKD. The CDR3 has 14 amino acids. V dropped 6 bases and J dropped 6; count of bases not matched to a gene: 3. Written as DNA, the CDR3 is TGTGCCATCAGGGGACAGGGGGCGCGCAATGAGCAGTTCTTC. Its translation: CAIRGQGARNEQFF.

This sequence joins TRBV27 and TRBJ2-6, with 13 bases identical to TRBD2. The germline V gene has CDR1 MNHEY and CDR2 SMNVEV (reference sequence). The CDR3 is made up of 21 amino acids. Trimming took 4 bases from V and 0 from J; bases not matched to a gene: 12. The CDR3 sequence: CASSSQGWTSGGFSGANVLTF. The CDR3 nucleotides are TGTGCCAGCAGTTCCCAGGGTTGGACTAGCGGGGGATTCTCTGGGGCCAACGTCCTGACTTTC.

This sequence joins TRBV5-1 and TRBJ2-7, with D perhaps matching TRBD2 (6 bases). Germline loops: CDR1 SGHRS, CDR2 YFSETQ. Between the trimmed V and J ends, which lost 4 bases and 2 bases, there was a span of 16 bases. CDR3 length: 15 residues. The CDR3 DNA sequence: TGCGCCAGCAGCACCGGGTTGGGCGGGACCTACGAGCAGTACTTC. Amino acid sequence: CASSTGLGGTYEQYF.

The chain combines TRBV5-1 with TRBJ1-1, with D possibly being TRBD1 (5 bases). V was clipped by 3 bases and J by 1 base, with 13 bases between them. This CDR3 contains 15 residues. Germline V gene lookup returns CDR1 SGHRS and CDR2 YFSETQ. The CDR3 reads CASSSPAGGNTEAFF. The CDR3 DNA reads TGCGCCAGCAGCTCCCCGGCCGGGGGGAACACTGAAGCTTTCTTT.

This rearrangement joins TRBV9 to TRBJ1-5; D is possibly TRBD1 (5 bases). Germline V gives CDR1 SGDLS, CDR2 YYNGEE. This CDR3 contains 15 residues. Trimming shortened V by 0 bases and J by 6 bases, and 13 bases separated the two germline ends. This CDR3 is CASSVGDGGGQPQHF. DNA for the CDR3: TGTGCCAGCAGCGTAGGAGACGGGGGGGGTCAGCCCCAGCATTTT.

The chain joins TRBV11-2 to TRBJ2-3, with 8 bases lining up with TRBD2. The CDR3 runs 17 residues. V lost 0 bases, J lost 2 bases, and 7 bases stayed unmatched. CDR1 and CDR2 from the germline V gene are SGHAT and FQNNGV. The CDR3 here is CASSLDRRGAYTDTQYF. The CDR3 DNA is TGTGCCAGCAGCTTAGATCGGCGGGGGGCTTACACAGATACGCAGTATTTT.

The CDR3: CASSPPGQGTSWNTIYF. For the CDR3, the DNA is TGTGCCAGCAGCCCTCCGGGACAGGGTACGTCTTGGAACACCATATATTTT. The chain joins TRBV9 to TRBJ1-3; 9 nucleotides agree with TRBD1. V was clipped by 4 bases and J by 7 bases; unmatched bases: 15. In germline, CDR1 is SGDLS, CDR2 YYNGEE. The CDR3 has 17 amino acids. The variable domain in full, completed from reference TRBV9 and TRBJ1-3, reads DSGVTQTPKHLITATGQRVTLRCSPRSGDLSVYWYQQSLDQGLQFLIQYYNGEERAKGNILERFSAQQFPDLHSELNLSSLELGDSALYFCASSPPGQGTSWNTIYFGEGSWLTVV.

Only one count was recorded for this clone. The CDR3 region has the DNA TGTGCCAGCTCACCACCGGCGGGACAGGGGAGTGAGCAGTACTTC. Its translation: CASSPPAGQGSEQYF. The chain is built from TRBV18 and TRBJ2-7; 10 nucleotides line up with TRBD1. The germline V gene has CDR1 KGHSH and CDR2 LQKENI. The V gene end was trimmed by 0 bases and the J gene end by 7 bases; junction bases not matched to a gene: 6. This CDR3 region has 15 residues.